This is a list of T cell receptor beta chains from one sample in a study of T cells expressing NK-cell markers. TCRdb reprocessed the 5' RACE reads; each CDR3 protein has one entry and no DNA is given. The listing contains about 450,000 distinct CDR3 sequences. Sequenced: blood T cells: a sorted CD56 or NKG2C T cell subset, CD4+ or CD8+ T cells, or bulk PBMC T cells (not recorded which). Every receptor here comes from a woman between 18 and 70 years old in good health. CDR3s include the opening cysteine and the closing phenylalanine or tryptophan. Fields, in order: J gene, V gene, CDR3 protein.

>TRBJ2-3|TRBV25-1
CASSEREFTDTQYF
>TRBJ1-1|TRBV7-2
CASTRNLNTEAFF
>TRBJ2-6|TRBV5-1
CASSFQSGANVLTF
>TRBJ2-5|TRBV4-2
CASSSGGLAGAETQYF
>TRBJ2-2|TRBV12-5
CASGLVLGLELTGELFF
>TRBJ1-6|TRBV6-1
CASTVGYNSPLHF
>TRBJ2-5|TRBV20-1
CSARDTGPKTQYF
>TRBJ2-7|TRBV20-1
CSARGLSSYEQYF
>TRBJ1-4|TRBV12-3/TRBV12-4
CASRFGGNEKLFF
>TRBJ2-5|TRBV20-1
CSAPLWDEETQYF
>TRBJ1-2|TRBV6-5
CASSSPPRDRRLANYGYTF
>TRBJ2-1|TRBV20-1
CSARDPSGGAQFF
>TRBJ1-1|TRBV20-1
CSALDRLNTEAFF
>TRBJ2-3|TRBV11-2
CASSLEWGRIMTAVRADTQYF
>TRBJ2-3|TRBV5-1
CASRTALAGGTDTQYF
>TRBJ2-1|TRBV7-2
CASSLASQGAGEQFF
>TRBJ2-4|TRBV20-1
CSASQRGAAKNIQYF
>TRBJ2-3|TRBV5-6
CASSSRGGVRTDTQYF
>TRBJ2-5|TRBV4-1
CASSRSGRGQETQYF
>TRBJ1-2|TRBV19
CASTLSIGGKEGYTF
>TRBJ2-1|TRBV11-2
CASSLHPGADDEQFF
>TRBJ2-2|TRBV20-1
CSAKDLKGNTGELFF
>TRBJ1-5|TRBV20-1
CSARDPKNQPQHF
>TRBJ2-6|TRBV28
CASSLIRSSGANVLTF
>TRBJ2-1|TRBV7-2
CASSTRGGNEQFF
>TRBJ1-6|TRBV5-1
CASSLVTVGSPLHF
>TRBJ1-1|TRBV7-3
CASSPGFTNTEAFF
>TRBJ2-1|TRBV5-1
CASSRRSEQFF
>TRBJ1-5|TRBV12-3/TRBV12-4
CASSFPTGGSNQPQHF
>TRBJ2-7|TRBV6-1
CASTSWEEQYF
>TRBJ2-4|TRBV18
CASSPPGTPAKNIQYF
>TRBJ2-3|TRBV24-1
CATSARTGGKDTQYF
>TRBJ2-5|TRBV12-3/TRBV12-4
CASSLDGRGRGETQYF
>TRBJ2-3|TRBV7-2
CASSLTGPKADTQYF
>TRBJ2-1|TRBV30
CAYQRGSYNEQFF
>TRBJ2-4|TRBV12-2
CASRLAYHQGRDLAKNIQYF
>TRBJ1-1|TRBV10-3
CAINRHLGENTEAFF